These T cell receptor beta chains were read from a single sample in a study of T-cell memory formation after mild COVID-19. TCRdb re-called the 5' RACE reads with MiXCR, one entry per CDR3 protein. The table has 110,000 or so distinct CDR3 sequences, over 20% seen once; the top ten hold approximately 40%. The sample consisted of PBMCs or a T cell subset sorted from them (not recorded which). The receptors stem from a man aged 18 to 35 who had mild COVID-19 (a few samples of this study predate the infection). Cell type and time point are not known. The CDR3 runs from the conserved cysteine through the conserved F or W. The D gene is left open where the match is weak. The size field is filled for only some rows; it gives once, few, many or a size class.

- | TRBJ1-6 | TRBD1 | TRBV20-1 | TGCAGTGCTAGAACCCGGGACAGGGGGACCAGCTCCTATAATTCACCCCTCCACTTT | CSARTRDRGTSSYNSPLHF
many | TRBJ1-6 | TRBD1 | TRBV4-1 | TGCGCCAGCAGCCAAGATCCCCCAGGGGGCCACTCACCCCTCCACTTT | CASSQDPPGGHSPLHF
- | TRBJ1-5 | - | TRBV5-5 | TGTGCCAGCAGCTTGAATCAGGTGGTTGGCAATCAGCCCCAGCATTTT | CASSLNQVVGNQPQHF
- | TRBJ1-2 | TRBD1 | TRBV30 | TGTGCCTGGAGTGGGGACGGACAGGGTCTCTATGGCTACACCTTC | CAWSGDGQGLYGYTF
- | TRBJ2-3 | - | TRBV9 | TGTGCCAGCAGCTCAGCTGGGGGTAGGCTCCTTAGGGTAGATACGCAGTATTTT | CASSSAGGRLLRVDTQYF
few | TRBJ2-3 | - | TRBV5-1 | TGCGCCAGCAGCTTGTTTCTTTTTGCAGATACGCAGTATTTT | CASSLFLFADTQYF
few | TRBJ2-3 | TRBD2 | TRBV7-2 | TGTGCCAGCAGCTCTAGCGGGGGGCGGTTAGATACGCAGTATTTT | CASSSSGGRLDTQYF
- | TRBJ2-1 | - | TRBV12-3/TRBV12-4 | TGTGCCAGCAGGGTAGCCGGAAGGAGCAATGAGCAGTTCTTC | CASRVAGRSNEQFF
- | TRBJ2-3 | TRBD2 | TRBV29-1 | TGCAGCGTTGAGCCTAGCGGGGGGGCTTACACAGATACGCAGTATTTT | CSVEPSGGAYTDTQYF
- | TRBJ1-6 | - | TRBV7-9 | TGTGCCAGCAGCCAGGGTCCGATTGAATCCCTCCACTTT | CASSQGPIESLHF
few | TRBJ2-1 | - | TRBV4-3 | TGCGCCAGCAGCCAGTTCCCCAGAGAGCAGTTCTTC | CASSQFPREQFF
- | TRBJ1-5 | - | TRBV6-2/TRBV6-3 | TGTGCCAGCAAAGAGGTCGGAGGAGGGAGTCAGCCCCAGCATTTT | CASKEVGGGSQPQHF
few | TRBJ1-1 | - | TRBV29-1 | TGCAGCGTTCGGGCGAACACTGAAGCTTTCTTT | CSVRANTEAFF
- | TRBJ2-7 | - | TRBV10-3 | TGTGCCATCAGTGCAGGAGACCGCTACGAGCAGTACTTC | CAISAGDRYEQYF
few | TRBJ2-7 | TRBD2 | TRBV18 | TGTGCCAGCTCGAAGGGGAGCGGGGTATACGAGCAGTACTTC | CASSKGSGVYEQYF
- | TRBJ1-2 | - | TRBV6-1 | TGTGCCAGCAGTGAAGGGGCGGGGCAGCCCACGGGTAATGGCTACACCTTC | CASSEGAGQPTGNGYTF
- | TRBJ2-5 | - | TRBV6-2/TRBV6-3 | TGTGCCAGCAGTTACAGGAGGGGGACCACTTCCTACCAAGAGACCCAGTACTTC | CASSYRRGTTSYQETQYF
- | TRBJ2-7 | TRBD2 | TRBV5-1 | TGCGCCAGCAGCACAAGGACTAGCTGGGCCTACGAGCAGTACTTC | CASSTRTSWAYEQYF
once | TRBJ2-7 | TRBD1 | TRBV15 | TGTGCCACCAGCCGAAGGCAACAGGGGAGAGGGGTCTACGAGCAGTACTTC | CATSRRQQGRGVYEQYF
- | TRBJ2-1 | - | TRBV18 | TGTGCCAGCTCTGTTGGAGCAGGGAATGAGCAGTTCTTC | CASSVGAGNEQFF
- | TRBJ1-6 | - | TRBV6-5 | TGTGCCAGCAGTTACTCTGGCGGGGGCAACTCACCCCTCCACTTT | CASSYSGGGNSPLHF
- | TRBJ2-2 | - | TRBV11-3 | TGTGCCAGCAGCTTAGCAGGGTTCGGCACCGGGGAGCTGTTTTTT | CASSLAGFGTGELFF